The sequence of this T cell receptor beta chain was determined in a study of cytomegalovirus exposure and HLA in healthy donors (dated by TCRdb to the late 2010s). A note on the overall study: According to a later analysis, one platform produced both the approximately 110 validation repertoires and the 700 or so repertoires of the first cohort. The study was designed to test whether signatures of past pathogen exposure could be identified by cataloging public T cell receptors. In addition to the first cohort of 666 subjects, a separate validation cohort of 100 to 150 different subjects was used. The study combined high-throughput TCR immunosequencing, statistical association of individual TCRs with disease status, and machine learning to predict cytomegalovirus infection status. Findings and caveats that apply to the study as a whole: Cytomegalovirus status was reported to be diagnosed by the classifier with high specificity and sensitivity in both the original and validation cohorts. It was suggested by the authors that the approach could potentially be generalized to other disease states and immunological phenotypes. A total of 150 to 200 TCR beta chains were listed by the study as associated with cytomegalovirus. In vitro tests confirmed that a few of the cytomegalovirus-associated TCR beta chains recognize cytomegalovirus antigens. Of the cluster scores, 85% to 95% were above 0 in a later analysis, which found that TCRs clustered in the first cohort also tended to co-occur in the approximately 110 validation repertoires. While some public TCRs were present in many individuals, most TCR sequences turned up only very rarely across donors. A later analysis had no HLA typing for the validation cohort, so co-occurrence there was scored across all 130 or so repertoires.

The donors were included in the validation cohort of 130 or so subjects, a group kept apart from the 666-subject first cohort. Turning to this clone: Which antigen it targets is not known. No base-level quality is on record; no much larger clone is a single base apart.

The cysteine opens and the phenylalanine closes a CDR3 of 15 amino acids. Only the CDR3 portion is preserved as DNA: 45 bases, with reading frame beginning at the first base. Deletion took 4 bases off V and 3 bases off J, with a span of 14 bases between the germline ends. The germline V gene encodes CDR1 MGHDK and CDR2 SYGVNS. The library relied on the immunoSEQ multiplex PCR assay. The authors' pipeline ran thus. A statistical classification framework was built for diagnosing cytomegalovirus status from the catalog of TCR beta chain sequences. As stored in TCRdb, this immuneACCESS dataset retains in-frame rearrangements with V and J assigned. A fraction of the clones does not appear; measured against another copy, unresolved V genes explain less than half of the discrepancy, and the remainder lacks a known reason. V, J and clone size are taken as reported in that table, and D and trimming were inferred from the DNA itself. The sample table records about 150,000 clones; about 82% of these occur just once. Over 2% of the sample is held by the ten biggest clonotypes.

The sample was PBMCs. Recombination connected TRBV25-1 to TRBJ2-3, with the D gene not confidently named. The origin of this receptor is a human donor in good health. Here the CDR3 is given as CASSGRPGLTDTQYF. The DNA sequence is TGTGCCAGCAGTGGTCGGCCGGGTCTAACAGATACGCAGTATTTT.